This TCR beta chain was sequenced during a study of blood T cells in healthy people across ages. The germline V gene encodes CDR1 MNHEY and CDR2 SVGEGT. Trimming shortened V by 2 bases and J by 4 bases, and 6 bases separated the two germline ends. The length of the CDR3 is 13 residues. This clonotype showed up many times. Approximately 9 milliliters was the volume of peripheral blood drawn from each donor. The use of a sample-barcoded 5' primer and a J-beta primer mix characterized a second PCR of roughly 6 to 12 cycles. Every cDNA molecule bore a tag from a template-switch adaptor containing 12 random nucleotides. Sequencing yielded, for each sample, at least 2.5 million paired-end reads carrying CDR3. TCRdb ran MiXCR on the 5' RACE reads and lists one entry per CDR3 protein. The repertoire holds around 1,500,000 distinct CDR3 sequences, roughly 30% seen once, with less than 9.5% in the top ten.

The rearrangement joins TRBV6-2 or TRBV6-3 to TRBJ2-1; no definite D call. This clonotype was obtained from a woman aged 30 to 39 in good health. Sample: blood. Here the CDR3 DNA reads TGTGCCAGCAGTTACGACGGATACAATGAGCAGTTCTTC. This gives the protein CASSYDGYNEQFF.